One and the same sample provided the 7 T cell receptor beta chains below, sequenced in a study of cytomegalovirus exposure and HLA in healthy donors (TCRdb year 2017). Library preparation used the immunoSEQ multiplex PCR assay. The source is immuneACCESS, and TCRdb retained only in-frame sequences with V and J called. Part of the clones is not carried over; for the studies checked, unresolved V genes explain less than half of this, and the remainder is unexplained. The sample table lists 250,000 to 300,000 clones, about 86% of them with a count of one. The top ten constitute about 1% of the sample. The sample consisted of PBMCs. All receptors come from a woman aged 18 to 35 in good health and CMV-seronegative.

This chain connects TRBV28 to TRBJ2-7; weak D call: TRBD2 (6 bases). From germline, CDR1 is MDHEN and CDR2 SYDVKM. V was cut by 5 bases and J by 2 bases, with 16 bases left in between. The CDR3 is 15 amino acids. CDR3 sequence: CASSGELARPYEQYF. DNA of the CDR3: TGTGCCAGCAGTGGAGAACTAGCCCGACCCTACGAGCAGTACTTC.

The rearrangement uses TRBV20-1 and TRBJ1-2; D unclear. Germline loops: CDR1 DFQATT, CDR2 SNEGSKA (reference sequence). The CDR3 consists of 11 residues. Trimming shortened V by 5 bases and J by 5 bases, and 9 bases separated the two germline ends. The CDR3 loop is CSAASTYGYTF. CDR3 DNA sequence: TGCAGTGCTGCGTCGACATATGGCTACACCTTC.

The sample holds a few counts of this clone. CDR3 DNA sequence: TGTGCCAGCAGCTTCGTGACAGGGCGGCTGTTTTTT. Its protein product is CASSFVTGRLFF. This sequence joins TRBV7-2 and TRBJ1-4; TRBD1 agrees at 7 bases. J gave up 14 bases and V 3 bases, and 6 bases lay outside the gene matches. The CDR3 runs to 12 residues. Per the germline V gene, CDR1 is SGHTA and CDR2 is FQGNSA. The complete variable domain, with remaining parts taken from reference TRBV7-2 and TRBJ1-4, reads GAGVSQSPSNKVTEKGKDVELRCDPISGHTALYWYRQSLGQGLEFLIYFQGNSAPDKSGLPSDRFSAERTGGSVSTLTIQRTQQEDSAVYLCASSFVTGRLFFGSGTQLSVL.

The chain recombines TRBV30 with TRBJ1-5, with D possibly being TRBD1 (6 bases). The CDR3 is 17 residues long. CDR1 and CDR2 (germline): GTSNPN, SVGIG (reference sequence). With 1 base removed from V and 1 base from J, the gap between germline ends came to 17 bases. The CDR3 spells CAWSEAGGAGSNQPQHF. The CDR3 DNA follows: TGTGCCTGGAGTGAAGCGGGGGGCGCAGGAAGCAATCAGCCCCAGCATTTT. The whole variable domain, filled in from reference TRBV30 and TRBJ1-5, reads SQTIHQWPATLVQPVGSPLSLECTVEGTSNPNLYWYRQAAGRGLQLLFYSVGIGQISSEVPQNLSASRPQDRQFILSSKKLLLSDSGFYLCAWSEAGGAGSNQPQHFGDGTRLSIL.

CDR3 sequence: CASSQAPLIGGGHEQYF. CDR3 DNA sequence: TGTGCCAGCAGCCAAGCCCCCCTGATCGGCGGAGGCCACGAGCAGTACTTC. V and J are TRBV4-2 and TRBJ2-7; D possibly corresponds to TRBD2 (5 bases). Germline CDR1 and CDR2: LGHNA and YNFKEQ. The CDR3 extends over 17 amino acids. With 1 base removed from V and 5 bases from J, the gap between germline ends came to 21 bases.

The chain employs TRBV29-1 and TRBJ2-7; TRBD2 aligns across 8 bases. The V gene end was trimmed by 1 base and the J gene end by 3 bases; junction bases not matched to a gene: 5. Per the germline V gene, CDR1 is SQVTM and CDR2 is ANQGSEA. The CDR3 has 14 residues. The CDR3 reads CSVEGGLAGYEQYF. The CDR3 DNA sequence: TGCAGCGTTGAAGGCGGGCTAGCGGGCTACGAGCAGTACTTC.

The chain links TRBV11-2 to TRBJ1-2, with D possibly being TRBD1 (6 bases). V was trimmed by 1 base and J by 4 bases, leaving 13 bases between them. Per germline, CDR1 SGHAT and CDR2 FQNNGV. The CDR3 sequence is 15 residues long. The CDR3 spells CASSLASGAGYGYTF. Here the CDR3 DNA reads TGTGCCAGCAGCTTAGCCTCAGGGGCGGGCTATGGCTACACCTTC.